A single sample gave rise to the 15 T cell receptor beta chains below, sequenced in a study of Graves' ophthalmopathy and Graves' hyperthyroidism. Amplification of TCR beta CDR3 regions used RNA transcripts. HTBI primers primed a first-round RT-PCR, and a second-round multiplex PCR followed. One entry per CDR3 protein, called by TCRdb with MiXCR from the multiplex PCR reads. The repertoire has about 390,000 distinct CDR3 sequences, about 15% of them found once; the top ten carry around 2.4%. Material for sequencing was peripheral blood. The receptor source for this set is an adult woman with stable Graves' hyperthyroidism.

Worth noting for this clonotype: Compared with germline, one end of the junction differs, possibly owing to a read error. The chain is built from TRBV11-2 and TRBJ2-7, with no clear D. Germline lookup yields CDR1 SGHAT and CDR2 FQNNGV. CDR3 length: 12 residues. CDR3: CASSLNSYDQYF. The CDR3 DNA is TGTGCCAGCAGCTTGAATTCCTACGATCAGTACTTC.

This clonotype was detected ten times or more. A read error is possible here, since a much larger clone lies one base away. The chain carries TRBV12-3 or TRBV12-4 and TRBJ2-5, with unresolved D. The CDR3 loop spans 12 amino acids. The germline V and J ends were trimmed by 4 bases and 3 bases, with 6 bases remaining between them. In DNA form, the CDR3 reads TGTGCCAGCAGTTCCGATAAAGAGACCCAGTACTTC. Translation: CASSSDKETQYF.

The sample holds many counts of this clonotype. The genes are TRBV12-3 or TRBV12-4 and TRBJ2-5, with a possible D match to TRBD1 (6 bases). The CDR3 sequence is 16 residues long. V gave up 2 bases and J gave up 5 bases, with 18 bases separating them. CDR3 in amino acids: CASSLTAGARGETQYF. The CDR3 DNA follows: TGTGCCAGCAGTTTAACTGCAGGGGCCCGCGGGGAGACCCAGTACTTC.

The V gene is TRBV20-1, the J gene TRBJ1-6, with TRBD1 as a possible D gene (5 bases). The V end was cut by 5 bases, the J end by 12 bases, with 20 bases between. The V gene's germline CDR1 is DFQATT and CDR2 SNEGSKA (reference sequence). The CDR3 extends over 14 amino acids. DNA of the CDR3: TGCAGTGCTCGCAGGGAATCCCTCGTAATACCCCTCCACTTT. It is translated as CSARRESLVIPLHF.

At least ten counts were recorded for this clonotype. The chain recombines TRBV10-3 with TRBJ2-2, with a tentative D call TRBD2 (6 bases). V was shortened by 3 bases and J by 5 bases, with 10 bases between the two germline ends. Germline CDR1 reads ENHRY; CDR2 reads SYGVKD. This CDR3 spans 14 amino acids. Written as DNA, the CDR3 is TGTGCCATCAGTGACGGGAGATGGACCGGGGAGCTGTTTTTT. It translates to CAISDGRWTGELFF.

This clonotype was counted many times. The rearrangement links TRBV7-2 to TRBJ2-2; 7 bases map to TRBD2. The germline V gene has CDR1 SGHTA and CDR2 FQGNSA. The CDR3 consists of 14 residues. V shed 3 bases and J 6 bases; nucleotides not matched to a gene: 4. This CDR3 reads CASSFGGSPGELFF. The DNA of the CDR3 is TGTGCCAGCAGCTTCGGCGGGAGCCCCGGGGAGCTGTTTTTT. The full variable domain, its missing parts supplied by reference TRBV7-2 and TRBJ2-2, is GAGVSQSPSNKVTEKGKDVELRCDPISGHTALYWYRQSLGQGLEFLIYFQGNSAPDKSGLPSDRFSAERTGGSVSTLTIQRTQQEDSAVYLCASSFGGSPGELFFGEGSRLTVL.

In regard to this clonotype: A much larger clone sits a single nucleotide away, making a read error possible. The rearrangement uses TRBV19 and TRBJ2-2, with D maybe TRBD2 (5 bases). From germline, CDR1 is LNHDA and CDR2 SQIVND (reference sequence). The CDR3 is 14 amino acids. CDR3 protein: CASSIKGGAGELCF. In DNA form, the CDR3 reads TGTGCCAGTAGTATTAAAGGAGGCGCCGGGGAGCTGTGTTTT.

This clonotype appeared many times. The rearrangement links TRBV12-3 or TRBV12-4 to TRBJ1-5; tentatively, D is TRBD1 (5 bases). V was trimmed by 7 bases and J by 1 base, leaving 11 bases between them. The CDR3 is 14 amino acids. CDR3 coding DNA: TGTGCCAGCAACCTGTGGGGGAGCAATCAGCCCCAGCATTTT. This gives the protein CASNLWGSNQPQHF.

The chain uses TRBV7-3 and TRBJ1-1; no firm D call. This CDR3 contains 13 residues. Germline CDR1 reads SGHTA; CDR2 reads FQGTGA. The V and J ends lost 2 bases and 5 bases respectively, with 9 bases between them. Here the CDR3 reads CASSLRWETEAFF. CDR3 coding DNA: TGTGCCAGCAGCTTACGATGGGAAACTGAAGCTTTCTTT.

J is TRBJ1-2 and V is TRBV6-1; TRBD1 might be the D (6 bases). The CDR3 is 14 residues long. Trimming took 5 bases from V and 2 from J, leaving 12 bases between them. Germline V gives CDR1 MNHNS, CDR2 SASEGT. This CDR3 reads CASSNIGQNYGYTF. DNA of the CDR3: TGTGCCAGCAGTAATATAGGACAGAACTATGGCTACACCTTC.

In its sample, this clonotype was seen many times. At one of its ends the junction is not consistent with the germline gene, which may arise from a read error. The chain links TRBV12-3 or TRBV12-4 to TRBJ2-4, with 11 bases fitting TRBD2. The CDR3 totals 16 residues. The DNA of the CDR3 is TGTGCCAGCAGATCCGGGACTAGCGGAATTAAAAACATTAAGTACTTC. Protein: CASRSGTSGIKNIKYF.

Many counts were recorded for this clonotype. The rearrangement uses TRBV11-2 and TRBJ1-5; D remains ambiguous. From germline, CDR1 is SGHAT and CDR2 FQNNGV. CDR3 length equals 16 residues. V lost 0 bases and J lost 2, with 11 bases in between. The CDR3 sequence is CASSLDGTSGNQPQHF. The CDR3 nucleotides read TGTGCCAGCAGCTTAGACGGTACCAGTGGCAATCAGCCCCAGCATTTT.

This clonotype was seen ten or more times. This chain uses TRBV28 with TRBJ2-7; the D gene is possibly TRBD1 (5 bases). The germline V and J ends were trimmed by 3 bases and 4 bases, with 10 bases remaining between them. The CDR3 is 13 amino acids. Per the germline V gene, CDR1 is MDHEN and CDR2 is SYDVKM. The CDR3 sequence: CASSFAGQYEQYF. The CDR3 DNA follows: TGTGCCAGCAGTTTCGCAGGGCAGTACGAGCAGTACTTC. The entire variable domain, with the rest obtained from reference TRBV28 and TRBJ2-7, is as follows: DVKVTQSSRYLVKRTGEKVFLECVQDMDHENMFWYRQDPGLGLRLIYFSYDVKMKEKGDIPEGYSVSREKKERFSLILESASTNQTSMYLCASSFAGQYEQYFGPGTRLTVT.

The chain employs TRBV5-1 and TRBJ2-7; D is perhaps TRBD1 (6 bases). CDR3 length: 12 residues. V lost 5 bases and J 3 bases, leaving 9 bases between the germline ends. Looked up from germline, CDR1 is SGHRS and CDR2 is YFSETQ. CDR3 region: CASRLQGYEQYF. The CDR3 DNA follows: TGCGCCAGCAGGTTACAGGGCTACGAGCAGTACTTC.

Ten or more counts support this clonotype. This chain joins TRBV4-2 and TRBJ1-5; 12 bases agree with TRBD1. In germline, CDR1 is LGHNA, CDR2 YNFKEQ. The CDR3 covers 15 residues. J lost 10 bases, V lost 0 bases, and 4 bases had no gene match. The CDR3 loop is CASSQDRDRGLPQHF. The CDR3 DNA reads TGTGCCAGCAGCCAAGACCGGGACAGGGGGCTACCCCAGCATTTT.